This entry is about one T cell receptor (beta chain). Germline CDR1 reads LNHDA; CDR2 reads SQIVND (reference sequence). The CDR3 is 13 residues long. V was pared by 3 bases and J by 4 bases, with 7 bases between. This entry is derived from a study of blood T cell repertoires in COVID-19. Assay: immunoSEQ multiplex PCR; the TCRdb copy retains only in-frame clones and omits some. The table records 380,000 or so clones, around nine tenths of them present only once. V is TRBV19 and J is TRBJ1-5; D uncertain. Source material: peripheral blood. The sequence came from a woman aged 60-70 years with COVID-19, enrolled during active disease. CDR3: CASSMGANQPQHF. DNA for the CDR3: TGTGCCAGTAGTATGGGAGCTAATCAGCCCCAGCATTTT.